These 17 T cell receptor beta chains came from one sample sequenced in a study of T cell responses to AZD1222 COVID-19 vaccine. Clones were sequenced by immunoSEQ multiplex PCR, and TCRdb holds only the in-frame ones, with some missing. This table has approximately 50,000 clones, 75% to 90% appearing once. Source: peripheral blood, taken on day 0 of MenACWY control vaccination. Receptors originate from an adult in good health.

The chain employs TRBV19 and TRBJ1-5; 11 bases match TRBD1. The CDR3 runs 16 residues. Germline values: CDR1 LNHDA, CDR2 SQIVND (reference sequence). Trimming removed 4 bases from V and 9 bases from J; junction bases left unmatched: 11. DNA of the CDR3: TGTGCCAGTAGTACTGGGACAGGGGGGAGTTTGGTGCCCCAGCATTTT. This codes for CASSTGTGGSLVPQHF.

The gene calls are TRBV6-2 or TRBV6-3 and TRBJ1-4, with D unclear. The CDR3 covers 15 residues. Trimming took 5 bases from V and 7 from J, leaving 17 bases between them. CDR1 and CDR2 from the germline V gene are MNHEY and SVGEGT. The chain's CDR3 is CASSPARGNGEKLFF. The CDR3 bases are TGTGCCAGCAGTCCAGCCCGAGGGAACGGTGAAAAACTGTTTTTT.

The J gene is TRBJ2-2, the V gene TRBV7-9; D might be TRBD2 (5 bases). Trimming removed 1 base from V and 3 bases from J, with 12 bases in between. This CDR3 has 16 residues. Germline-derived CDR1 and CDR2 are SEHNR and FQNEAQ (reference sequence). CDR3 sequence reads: CASSLVRLAHTGELFF. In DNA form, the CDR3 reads TGTGCCAGCAGCTTAGTTCGTCTAGCACACACCGGGGAGCTGTTTTTT.

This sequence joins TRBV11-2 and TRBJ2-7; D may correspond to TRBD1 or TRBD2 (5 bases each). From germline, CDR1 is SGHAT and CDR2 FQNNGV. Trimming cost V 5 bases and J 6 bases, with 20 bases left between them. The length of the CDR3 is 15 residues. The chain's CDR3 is CASSLSRQRDGEQYF. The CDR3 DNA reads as TGTGCCAGCAGCCTATCCAGGCAAAGGGACGGCGAGCAGTACTTC. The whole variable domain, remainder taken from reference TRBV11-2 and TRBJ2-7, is EAGVAQSPRYKIIEKRQSVAFWCNPISGHATLYWYQQILGQGPKLLIQFQNNGVVDDSQLPKDRFSAERLKGVDSTLKIQPAKLEDSAVYLCASSLSRQRDGEQYFGPGTRLTVT.

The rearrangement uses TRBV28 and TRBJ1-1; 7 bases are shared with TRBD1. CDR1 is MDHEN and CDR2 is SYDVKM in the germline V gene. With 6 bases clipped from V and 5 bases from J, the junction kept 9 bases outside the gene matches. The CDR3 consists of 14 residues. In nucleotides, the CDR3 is TGTGCCAGCAGGCCCCCGACAGGGCGGACTGAAGCTTTCTTT. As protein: CASRPPTGRTEAFF. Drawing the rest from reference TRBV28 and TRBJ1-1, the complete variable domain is DVKVTQSSRYLVKRTGEKVFLECVQDMDHENMFWYRQDPGLGLRLIYFSYDVKMKEKGDIPEGYSVSREKKERFSLILESASTNQTSMYLCASRPPTGRTEAFFGQGTRLTVV.

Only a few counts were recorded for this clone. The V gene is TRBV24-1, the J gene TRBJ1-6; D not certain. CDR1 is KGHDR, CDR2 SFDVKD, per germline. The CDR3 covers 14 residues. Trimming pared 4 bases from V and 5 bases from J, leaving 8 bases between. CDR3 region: CATSEGIHNSPLHF. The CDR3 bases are TGTGCCACCAGTGAGGGGATACATAATTCACCCCTCCACTTT.

The CDR3: CATSDHRTATYEQYF. CDR3 bases: TGTGCCACCAGTGATCACCGGACAGCAACCTACGAGCAGTACTTC. This chain links TRBV24-1 with TRBJ2-7, with D perhaps matching TRBD1 (6 bases). V lost 3 bases and J lost 2, with 13 bases in between. The CDR3 is made up of 15 amino acids. Germline assignment: CDR1 KGHDR and CDR2 SFDVKD.

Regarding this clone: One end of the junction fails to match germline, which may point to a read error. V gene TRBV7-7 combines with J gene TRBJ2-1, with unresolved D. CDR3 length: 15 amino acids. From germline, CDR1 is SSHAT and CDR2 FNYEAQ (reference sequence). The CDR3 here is CASSLSGSSYNEQFF. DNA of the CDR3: TGTGCTAGCAGCTTATCCGGCAGCTCCTACAATGAGCAGTTCTTC. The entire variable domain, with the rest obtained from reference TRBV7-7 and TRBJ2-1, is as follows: GAGVSQSPRYKVTKRGQDVTLRCDPISSHATLYWYQQALGQGPEFLTYFNYEAQPDKSGLPSDRFSAERPEGSISTLTIQRTEQRDSAMYRCASSLSGSSYNEQFFGPGTRLTVL.

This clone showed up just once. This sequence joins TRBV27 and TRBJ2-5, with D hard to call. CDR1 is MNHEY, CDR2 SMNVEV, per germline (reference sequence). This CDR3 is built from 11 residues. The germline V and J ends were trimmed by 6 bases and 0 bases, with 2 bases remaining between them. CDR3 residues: CASSHQETQYF. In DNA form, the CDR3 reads TGTGCCAGCAGCCACCAAGAGACCCAGTACTTC.

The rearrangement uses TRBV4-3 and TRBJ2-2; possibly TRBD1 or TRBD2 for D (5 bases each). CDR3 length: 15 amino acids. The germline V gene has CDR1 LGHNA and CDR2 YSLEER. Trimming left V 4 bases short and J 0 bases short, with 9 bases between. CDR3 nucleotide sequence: TGCGCCAGCAGCCGGGACGACGCGAACACCGGGGAGCTGTTTTTT. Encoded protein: CASSRDDANTGELFF.

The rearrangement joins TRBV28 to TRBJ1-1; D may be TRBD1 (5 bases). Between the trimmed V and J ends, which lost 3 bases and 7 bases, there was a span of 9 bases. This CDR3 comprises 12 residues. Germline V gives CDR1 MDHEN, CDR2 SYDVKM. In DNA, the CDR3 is TGTGCCAGCAGTTTGAAGGGGATTGAAGCTTTCTTT. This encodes CASSLKGIEAFF.

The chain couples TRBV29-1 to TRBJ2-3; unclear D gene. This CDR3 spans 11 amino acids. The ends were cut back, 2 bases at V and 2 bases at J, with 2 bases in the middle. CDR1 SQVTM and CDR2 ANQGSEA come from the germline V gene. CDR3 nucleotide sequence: TGCAGCGTTGAAACCACAGATACGCAGTATTTT. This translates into CSVETTDTQYF.

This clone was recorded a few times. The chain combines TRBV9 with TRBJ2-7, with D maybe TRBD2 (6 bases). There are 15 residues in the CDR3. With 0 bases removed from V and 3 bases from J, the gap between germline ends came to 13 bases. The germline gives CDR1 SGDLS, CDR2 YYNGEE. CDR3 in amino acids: CASSVGVVSGYEQYF. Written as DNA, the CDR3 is TGTGCCAGCAGCGTAGGAGTTGTTAGCGGCTACGAGCAGTACTTC.

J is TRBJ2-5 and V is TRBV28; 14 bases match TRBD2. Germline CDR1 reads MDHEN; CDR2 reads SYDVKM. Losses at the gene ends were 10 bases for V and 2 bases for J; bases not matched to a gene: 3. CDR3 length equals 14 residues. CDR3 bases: TGTGCCATCCGGACTAGCGGGAGGCAAGAGACCCAGTACTTC. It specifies CAIRTSGRQETQYF. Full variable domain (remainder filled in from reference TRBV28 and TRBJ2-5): DVKVTQSSRYLVKRTGEKVFLECVQDMDHENMFWYRQDPGLGLRLIYFSYDVKMKEKGDIPEGYSVSREKKERFSLILESASTNQTSMYLCAIRTSGRQETQYFGPGTRLLVL.

The CDR3 sequence is CASSLVGGLSNTEAFF. In DNA, the CDR3 is TGTGCCAGCAGCTTGGTTGGGGGCCTGAGCAACACTGAAGCTTTCTTT. The chain recombines TRBV5-5 with TRBJ1-1; a weak D match, TRBD1 (6 bases). Trimming left V 0 bases short and J 2 bases short, with 14 bases between. There are 16 residues in the CDR3. The V gene's germline CDR1 is SGHKS and CDR2 YYEKEE (reference sequence).

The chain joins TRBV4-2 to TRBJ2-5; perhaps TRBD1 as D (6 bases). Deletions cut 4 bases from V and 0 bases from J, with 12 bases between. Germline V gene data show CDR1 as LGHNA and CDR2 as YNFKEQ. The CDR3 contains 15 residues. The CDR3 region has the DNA TGTGCCAGCAGCCCCGGTTCAGGGGACCAAGAGACCCAGTACTTC. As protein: CASSPGSGDQETQYF.

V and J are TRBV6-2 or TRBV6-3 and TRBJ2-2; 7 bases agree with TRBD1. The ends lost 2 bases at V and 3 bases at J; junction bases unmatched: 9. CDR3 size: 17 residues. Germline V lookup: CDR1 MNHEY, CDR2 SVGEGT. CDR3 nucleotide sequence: TGTGCCAGCAGTTACGAACCGGGACAGCCATACACCGGGGAGCTGTTTTTT. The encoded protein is CASSYEPGQPYTGELFF.